These 32 T cell receptor beta chains came from one sample sequenced in a study of early T cells in non-severe SARS-CoV-2 infection. TCRdb re-called the 5' RACE reads with MiXCR, one entry per CDR3 protein. This table holds around 71,000 distinct CDR3 sequences, more than 8.5% found once. The specimen was whole blood, collected at baseline. All receptors come from an adult who was a healthcare worker with PCR-confirmed SARS-CoV-2 infection or an uninfected control (not recorded which).

This clonotype was detected only a few times. J is TRBJ2-2 and V is TRBV5-1, with a weak D call TRBD2 (5 bases). CDR3 size: 13 residues. Germline CDR1 and CDR2: SGHRS and YFSETQ. Trimming removed 4 bases at V and 6 bases at J, with 10 bases between. CDR3 DNA sequence: TGCGCCAGCAGCCCGGCCGGGGCCGGGGAGCTGTTTTTT. Translated: CASSPAGAGELFF.

This clonotype was observed at least ten times. The V and J genes are TRBV4-3 and TRBJ2-1, with 9 nucleotides matching TRBD2. CDR3 length: 17 amino acids. Germline trimming cut 2 bases from V and 6 bases from J; bases unmatched to any gene: 11. The germline V gene encodes CDR1 LGHNA and CDR2 YSLEER. CDR3 bases: TGCGCCAGCAGCCAAATCCTAGCGGGACAAGCTGGCAATGAGCAGTTCTTC. It encodes CASSQILAGQAGNEQFF.

The sample holds many counts of this clonotype. The rearrangement joins TRBV21-1 to TRBJ2-7; the D call in the table, TRBD2, was not verified against the DNA. TRBV21-1 represents a pseudogene. The CDR3 has 18 amino acids. The CDR3 nucleotides read TGTGCCAGCAGCAAAGAGGCCAGATGGAGGGCTAGCTCCTACGAGCAGTACTTC. Translating gives CASSKEARWRASSYEQYF.

This clonotype was counted ten times or more. The CDR3 DNA sequence: TGTGCCAGCAGCCAAGGCCGGCAGATGCCTGGCTACACCTTC. It codes for CASSQGRQMPGYTF. J is TRBJ1-2 and V is TRBV14; D is ambiguous. CDR1 and CDR2 from the germline V gene are SGHDN and FVKESK. The length of the CDR3 is 14 residues. V lost 1 base to trimming and J lost 7 bases, with 13 bases between them.

This clonotype was observed at least ten times. The rearrangement joins TRBV28 to TRBJ2-4; 11 bases map to TRBD2. CDR3 size: 14 residues. CDR1 MDHEN and CDR2 SYDVKM come from the germline V gene. Trimming removed 7 bases from V and 5 bases from J; junction bases left unmatched: 4. The CDR3 nucleotides are TGTGCCAGCAATCTAGCGGGAGGCGAAAACATTCAGTACTTC. Its translation: CASNLAGGENIQYF.

This clonotype was observed at least ten times. This chain uses TRBV30 with TRBJ2-3, with D tentatively TRBD1 or TRBD2 (5 bases each). V was pared by 3 bases and J by 0 bases, with 16 bases between. The germline CDR1 and CDR2 sequences are GTSNPN and SVGIG (reference sequence). The CDR3 has 16 amino acids. CDR3 DNA sequence: TGTGCCTGGAGCCCGGGGCGAGCTTTCAGCACAGATACGCAGTATTTT. Translating it yields CAWSPGRAFSTDTQYF.

This clonotype was picked up many times. The gene calls are TRBV6-1 and TRBJ2-6; a possible D gene is TRBD1 (6 bases). CDR3 length: 15 amino acids. CDR1 and CDR2 (germline): MNHNS, SASEGT. Trimming left V 7 bases short and J 2 bases short, with 12 bases between. The CDR3 coding sequence is TGTGCCAGCACAGAAAACAGGGCTGGGGCCAACGTCCTGACTTTC. Translated: CASTENRAGANVLTF.

Ten or more counts support this clonotype. The V gene is TRBV24-1, the J gene TRBJ1-1; 7 positions match TRBD1. V lost 9 bases to trimming and J lost 0 bases; unmatched junction nucleotides: 3. The CDR3 runs to 13 residues. Looked up from germline, CDR1 is KGHDR and CDR2 is SFDVKD. CDR3 sequence reads: CATGTAMNTEAFF. In DNA, the CDR3 is TGTGCCACCGGGACAGCGATGAACACTGAAGCTTTCTTT.

This clonotype was picked up many times. The chain is built from TRBV9 and TRBJ1-1, with 7 bases that match TRBD1. Trimming at V came to 4 bases and at J to 2 bases, leaving 8 bases not matched to a gene. The CDR3 is 15 amino acids. Germline lookup yields CDR1 SGDLS and CDR2 YYNGEE. This CDR3 reads CASSPRQGVNTEAFF. The CDR3 coding sequence is TGTGCCAGCAGCCCGCGACAGGGCGTTAACACTGAAGCTTTCTTT.

The sample holds a few counts of this clonotype. The chain employs TRBV4-1 and TRBJ2-7; 10 bases match TRBD1. The CDR3 consists of 17 residues. Germline trimming cut 4 bases from V and 2 bases from J; bases unmatched to any gene: 11. The germline V gene has CDR1 MGHRA and CDR2 YSYEKL. The CDR3 is CASSRPTGQGIPYEQYF. In DNA form, the CDR3 reads TGCGCCAGCAGCCGCCCTACGGGACAGGGGATTCCCTACGAGCAGTACTTC.

This clonotype appeared many times. The chain uses TRBV29-1 and TRBJ1-2, with no clear D. The CDR3 contains 13 residues. Germline lookup yields CDR1 SQVTM and CDR2 ANQGSEA. The V end was cut by 6 bases, the J end by 1 base, with 12 bases between. The CDR3 nucleotides are TGCAGCGTCGTCGTGGACGGTAACTATGGCTACACCTTC. It is translated as CSVVVDGNYGYTF.

This clonotype was detected only a few times. This rearrangement joins TRBV15 to TRBJ2-5; possible D gene TRBD2, 5 bases. Trimming pared 0 bases from V and 1 base from J, leaving 12 bases between. CDR1 is LNHNV and CDR2 is YYDKDF in the germline V gene (reference sequence). This CDR3 has 16 amino acids. The CDR3 spells CATSRDWRVIQETQYF. The CDR3 DNA is TGTGCCACCAGCAGAGATTGGCGGGTTATCCAAGAGACCCAGTACTTC.

The J gene is TRBJ1-1, the V gene TRBV12-3 or TRBV12-4; D remains ambiguous. V was pared by 6 bases and J by 6 bases, with 11 bases between. The CDR3 has 12 amino acids. The DNA of the CDR3 is TGTGCCAGCAGCAAGACCGTACCTGAAGCTTTCTTT. The encoded protein is CASSKTVPEAFF.

CDR3 DNA sequence: TGTGCCAGCAGCGCCCGAGGGGGCGATGCAGATACGCAGTATTTT. It translates to CASSARGGDADTQYF. V is TRBV7-9 and J is TRBJ2-3, with 7 positions matching TRBD1. Germline lookup yields CDR1 SEHNR and CDR2 FQNEAQ (reference sequence). The V gene end was trimmed by 5 bases and the J gene end by 4 bases; junction bases not matched to a gene: 9. The CDR3 covers 15 residues.

The chain is built from TRBV2 and TRBJ2-2; 12 bases agree with TRBD1. This CDR3 region has 16 residues. Per the germline V gene, CDR1 is SNHLY and CDR2 is FYNNEI. V shed 5 bases and J 7 bases; nucleotides not matched to a gene: 8. In DNA, the CDR3 is TGTGCCAGCAGTCCCCCGGGACAGGGGGCGAGCGGGGAGCTGTTTTTT. It encodes CASSPPGQGASGELFF.

This clonotype was detected only a few times. The chain has TRBV30 and TRBJ2-1, with a weak D call TRBD2 (6 bases). The length of the CDR3 is 12 residues. Trimming stripped 0 bases from V and 8 bases from J, with 8 bases between. Germline CDR1 is GTSNPN and CDR2 is SVGIG (reference sequence). The chain's CDR3 is CAWSVGGDEQFF. Here the CDR3 DNA reads TGTGCCTGGAGTGTGGGGGGAGATGAGCAGTTCTTC.

The chain couples TRBV27 to TRBJ2-7; a weak D match, TRBD2 (6 bases). CDR1 is MNHEY and CDR2 is SMNVEV in the germline V gene (reference sequence). V was trimmed by 5 bases and J by 7 bases, leaving 18 bases between them. The CDR3 covers 14 residues. The CDR3 reads CASSPPGLHVEQYF. The CDR3 DNA reads as TGTGCCAGCAGTCCGCCGGGACTTCACGTTGAGCAGTACTTC.

This clonotype was counted between two and nine times. The chain carries TRBV20-1 and TRBJ2-7, with D possibly TRBD2 on 6 matching bases. Trimming cost V 6 bases and J 5 bases, with 14 bases left between them. The CDR3 sequence is 12 residues long. Germline V gives CDR1 DFQATT, CDR2 SNEGSKA (reference sequence). CDR3 sequence reads: CSAARGGDEQYF. The CDR3 nucleotides are TGCAGTGCCGCCCGGGGAGGCGACGAGCAGTACTTC.

This clonotype showed up many times. The V gene is TRBV28, the J gene TRBJ1-1, with D maybe TRBD1 (5 bases). CDR1 is MDHEN and CDR2 is SYDVKM in the germline V gene. The V end was cut by 3 bases, the J end by 1 base, with 9 bases between. The CDR3 has 14 residues. The CDR3 loop is CASSFRGTNTEAFF. As DNA, the CDR3 is TGTGCCAGCAGTTTCCGGGGGACGAACACTGAAGCTTTCTTT.

This clonotype was seen at least ten times. V is TRBV10-3 and J is TRBJ2-7, with D unclear. Germline loops: CDR1 ENHRY, CDR2 SYGVKD. The CDR3 length is 11 residues. The V end was cut by 4 bases, the J end by 6 bases, with 7 bases between. The CDR3 region has the DNA TGTGCCATCAGTGGAGAGAGCGAGCAGTACTTC. It codes for CAISGESEQYF.

Ten or more counts support this clonotype. J is TRBJ2-1 and V is TRBV28; 8 nucleotides agree with TRBD2. CDR1 and CDR2 (germline): MDHEN, SYDVKM. The CDR3 spans 15 residues. The V segment lost 4 bases and the J segment 5 bases; nucleotides outside the gene matches: 7. DNA for the CDR3: TGTGCCAGCAGTTCATCCGGGACTAGGGACAATGAGCAGTTCTTC. Translating it yields CASSSSGTRDNEQFF.

This clonotype was found many times. The chain recombines TRBV2 with TRBJ2-3, with D perhaps matching TRBD1 (6 bases). Between the trimmed V and J ends, which lost 11 bases and 0 bases, there was a span of 21 bases. CDR3 length: 16 residues. The V gene's germline CDR1 is SNHLY and CDR2 FYNNEI. CDR3 in DNA: TGTGCCGGCCAGGACAGCTCCGACAGAAGCACAGATACGCAGTATTTT. Translation: CAGQDSSDRSTDTQYF.

With respect to this clonotype: A much more abundant neighbour one base away suggests this may be a read error. The chain links TRBV20-1 to TRBJ2-7; 10 nucleotides agree with TRBD2. This CDR3 comprises 14 residues. Germline lookup yields CDR1 DFQATT and CDR2 SNEGSKA (reference sequence). CDR3 loop: CSALGLARSYKQYF. The CDR3 DNA reads TGCAGTGCTCTGGGACTAGCGCGCTCCTACAAGCAGTACTTC.

The table lists this clonotype with a few counts. This chain links TRBV6-2 or TRBV6-3 with TRBJ2-7; 8 nucleotides align to TRBD1. V lost 6 bases to trimming and J lost 6 bases; unmatched junction nucleotides: 16. The germline gives CDR1 MNHEY, CDR2 SVGEGT. The CDR3 runs 16 residues. CDR3 coding DNA: TGTGCCAGCAGAGAACCAGTAACAGGGGGAAGGGGCGAGCAGTACTTC. This codes for CASREPVTGGRGEQYF.

V usage is TRBV12-3 or TRBV12-4 and J usage is TRBJ1-2; D uncertain. The CDR3 loop spans 13 amino acids. The V end lost 5 bases, the J end lost 7 bases, and 14 bases lay between the germline ends. The DNA for the CDR3 is TGTGCCAGCAGTGGCCGACGAATGGGTGGCTACACCTTC. As protein: CASSGRRMGGYTF.

This clonotype has at least ten counts. The rearrangement joins TRBV4-2 to TRBJ1-6; no firm D call. CDR1 and CDR2 (germline): LGHNA, YNFKEQ. Trimming took off 0 bases at V and 4 bases at J, with 13 bases between the two ends. The CDR3 has 17 amino acids. The CDR3 here is CASSQDPGASYNSPLHF. DNA for the CDR3: TGTGCCAGCAGCCAAGATCCCGGAGCCTCTTATAATTCACCCCTCCACTTT.

In the case of this clonotype: Since a much larger clone is just one base distant, this may be a read error. The chain recombines TRBV5-1 with TRBJ1-1; TRBD1 aligns across 7 bases. The J segment lost 1 base and the V segment lost 3 bases, leaving 9 bases of the junction unmatched. This CDR3 has 16 residues. Germline assignment: CDR1 SGHRS and CDR2 YFSETQ. The CDR3 is CASSWDRDSANTEAFF. CDR3 nucleotides: TGCGCCAGCAGCTGGGACCGGGACAGCGCGAACACTGAAGCTTTCTTT.

This clonotype turned up a few times. The chain carries TRBV20-1 and TRBJ1-1; D remains ambiguous. This CDR3 has 10 residues. V dropped 3 bases and J dropped 3 bases, with 2 bases sitting between them. Germline V gives CDR1 DFQATT, CDR2 SNEGSKA (reference sequence). CDR3 amino acids: CSARHTEAFF. CDR3 DNA: TGCAGTGCTAGGCACACTGAAGCTTTCTTT.

This clonotype was observed a few times. The CDR3 nucleotides are TGTGCCAGCAGCCCGGGACACATCACTTACAATGAGCAGTTCTTC. This codes for CASSPGHITYNEQFF. The J gene is TRBJ2-1, the V gene TRBV7-6, with a tentative D call TRBD1 (6 bases). This CDR3 contains 15 residues. Germline loops: CDR1 SGHVS, CDR2 FNYEAQ. Trimming shortened V by 5 bases and J by 4 bases, and 15 bases separated the two germline ends.

The rearrangement links TRBV5-1 to TRBJ2-1; maybe TRBD2 (5 bases). Looked up from germline, CDR1 is SGHRS and CDR2 is YFSETQ. The CDR3 loop spans 14 amino acids. Trimming left V 3 bases short and J 8 bases short, with 15 bases between. CDR3: CASSSTTSNDEQFF. For the CDR3, the DNA is TGCGCCAGCAGCTCGACTACCAGCAATGATGAGCAGTTCTTC.

The chain couples TRBV10-2 to TRBJ2-3, with 11 bases lining up with TRBD2. This CDR3 region has 19 residues. Germline CDR1 and CDR2: WSHSY and SAAADI. V was clipped by 0 bases and J by 1 base; unmatched bases: 9. The CDR3 protein is CASSESTWLAGGGTDTQYF. The CDR3 DNA sequence: TGCGCCAGCAGTGAGTCGACATGGTTAGCGGGAGGGGGCACAGATACGCAGTATTTT.

This clonotype was counted many times. The chain employs TRBV19 and TRBJ2-7; D is uncertain. The CDR3 runs 13 residues. Germline CDR1 and CDR2: LNHDA and SQIVND (reference sequence). The V and J ends lost 5 bases and 6 bases respectively, with 14 bases between them. In DNA form, the CDR3 reads TGTGCCAGTAGTGCTTCCGACACCGTCGAGCAGTACTTC. Amino acid sequence: CASSASDTVEQYF.